This TCR beta chain was documented in a study of cytotoxic CD8 clonotypes in ibrutinib-treated CLL. Whole-study results and caveats: Sampling times, which were not matched between the groups, differed between sustained-remission patients and progressing patients.

About this clone itself: Its antigen is as yet unknown.

TCRdb's table, derived via immunoSEQ multiplex PCR, lists solely in-frame clones and lacks some. The sample shows some 160,000 clones, roughly 86% of them seen only once. Germline CDR1 is MRHNA and CDR2 is SNTAGT. The CDR3 has 18 residues. V lost 0 bases to trimming and J lost 5 bases, with 22 bases between them. This material consisted of PBMCs, taken after 12 months of ibrutinib treatment. This clonotype was obtained from a human donor with chronic lymphocytic leukemia. This rearrangement joins TRBV6-4 to TRBJ1-1, with a possible D match to TRBD1 (5 bases). The CDR3 nucleotides read TGTGCCAGCAGTGACTCGGGGCCAGGGACTCGGGTAGGGACTGAAGCTTTCTTT. It specifies CASSDSGPGTRVGTEAFF.